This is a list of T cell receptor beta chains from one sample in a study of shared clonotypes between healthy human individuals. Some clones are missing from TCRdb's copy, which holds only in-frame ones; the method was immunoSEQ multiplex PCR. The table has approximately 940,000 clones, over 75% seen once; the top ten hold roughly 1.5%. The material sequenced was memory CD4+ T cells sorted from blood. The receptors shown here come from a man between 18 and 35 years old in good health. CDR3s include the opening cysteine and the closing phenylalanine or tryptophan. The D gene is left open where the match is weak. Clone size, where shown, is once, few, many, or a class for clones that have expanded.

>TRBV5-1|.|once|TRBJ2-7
TGCGCCAGCAGCTTGGTTGGCGGATCCTACGAGCAGTACTTC
CASSLVGGSYEQYF
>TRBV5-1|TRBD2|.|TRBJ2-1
TGCGCCAGCAGCGACGGGACTAGCGGAGTCTCCTACAATGAGCAGTTCTTC
CASSDGTSGVSYNEQFF
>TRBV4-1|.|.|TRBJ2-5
TGCGCCAGCAGCCAACTGGGACCGCTCCCCCAAGAGACCCAGTACTTC
CASSQLGPLPQETQYF
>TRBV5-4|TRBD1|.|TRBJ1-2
TGTGCCAGCAGCTTAGGGTTGGTCGACAGGGAGGGTGGCTACACCTTC
CASSLGLVDREGGYTF
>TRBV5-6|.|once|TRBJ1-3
TGTGCCAGCAGCTTGAAAGGGTCTGGAGGAAACACCATATATTTT
CASSLKGSGGNTIYF
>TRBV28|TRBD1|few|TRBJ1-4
TGTGCCAGCAGTCTGACCGGGACAGGGAAGCAAAAACTGTTTTTT
CASSLTGTGKQKLFF
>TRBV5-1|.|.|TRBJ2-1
TGCGCCAGCAGCATTAATTTCGGTGAGCAGTTCTTC
CASSINFGEQFF
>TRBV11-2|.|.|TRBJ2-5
TGTGCCAGCAGCTTGGCCGGGACCTACCAAGAGACCCAGTACTTC
CASSLAGTYQETQYF
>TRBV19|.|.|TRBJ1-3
TGTGCCAGTAAATGGCTGGAAGGAAACACCATATATTTT
CASKWLEGNTIYF
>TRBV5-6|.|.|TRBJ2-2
TGTGCCAGCAGCTTGGGGCACACCGGGGAGCTGTTTTTT
CASSLGHTGELFF
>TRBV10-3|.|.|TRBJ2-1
TGTGCCATCAGTGACACGCTCCGGGATCCAAATGAGCAGTTCTTC
CAISDTLRDPNEQFF
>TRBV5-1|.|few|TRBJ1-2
TGCGCCAGCAGGGACCCATCAGGGGACTATGGCTACACCTTC
CASRDPSGDYGYTF
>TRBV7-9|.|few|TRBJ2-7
TGTGCCAGCAGCTTAGCGCCCGAGGGAGCAAGGGAGCAGTACTTC
CASSLAPEGAREQYF
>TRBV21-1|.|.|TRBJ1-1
TGTGCCAGCAGCAAAGCGGGAGGGGGCACTGAAGCTTTCTTT
CASSKAGGGTEAFF
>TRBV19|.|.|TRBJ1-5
TGTGCCAGTAGTTACACAGGGAACCAGCCCCAGCATTTT
CASSYTGNQPQHF
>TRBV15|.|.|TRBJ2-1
TGTGCCACCAGCAGAGGCTCCGACACGGTATATGAGCAGTTCTTC
CATSRGSDTVYEQFF
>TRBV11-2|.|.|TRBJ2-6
TGTGCCAGCAGCTCTTTCAACTCTGGGGCCAACGTCCTGACTTTC
CASSSFNSGANVLTF
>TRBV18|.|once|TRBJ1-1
TGTGCCAGCTCACCAGTCCCGGGGAGCACTGAAGCTTTCTTT
CASSPVPGSTEAFF
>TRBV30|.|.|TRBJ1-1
TGTGCCTGGAAGCGGGCGACTGAAGCTTTCTTT
CAWKRATEAFF
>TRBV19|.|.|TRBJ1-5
.
CASTSGGPFQHF
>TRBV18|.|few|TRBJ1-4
TGTGCCAGCTCACCACAGGGGAGTAATGAAAAACTGTTTTTT
CASSPQGSNEKLFF
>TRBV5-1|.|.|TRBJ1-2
TGCGCCAGCAGCCTATTGTCTGTGCCAGGGATAATGGGCTACACCTTC
CASSLLSVPGIMGYTF
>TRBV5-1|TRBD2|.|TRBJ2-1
TGCGCCAGCAGCCCGGCAACTAGCGGGAATGAGCAGTTCTTC
CASSPATSGNEQFF
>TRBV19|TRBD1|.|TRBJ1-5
TGTGCCAGCGAACAGGGGCTCAATCAGCCCCAGCATTTT
CASEQGLNQPQHF
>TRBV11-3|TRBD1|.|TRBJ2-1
TGTGCCAGCAGCCGTACCGAGGGGGCATATGAGCAGTTCTTC
CASSRTEGAYEQFF
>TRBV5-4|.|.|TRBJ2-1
TGTGCCAGCAGCTATACAGGGATCTCCTACAATGAGCAGTTCTTC
CASSYTGISYNEQFF
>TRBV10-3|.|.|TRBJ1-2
TGTGCCATCAGTGCCCAAGACAGCGCAGCTAACTATGGCTACACCTTC
CAISAQDSAANYGYTF
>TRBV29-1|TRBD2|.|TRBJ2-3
TGCAGCGTTGAGGGACTAGCGGGAGACACAGATACGCAGTATTTT
CSVEGLAGDTDTQYF
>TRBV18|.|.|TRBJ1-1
TGTGCCAGCTCACCTAGTTTATCCCGTTTAAATGCAGCTTTCTTT
CASSPSLSRLNAAFF
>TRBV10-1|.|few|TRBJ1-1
TGCGCCAGCAGCCGATCCGGTAGTAGGACTGAAGCTTTCTTT
CASSRSGSRTEAFF
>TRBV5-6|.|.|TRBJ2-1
TGTGCCAGCAGCCTCTACAATGAGCAGTTCTTC
CASSLYNEQFF
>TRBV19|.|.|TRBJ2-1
TGTGCCAGTAGTATAGATCTAGGCTTAACCTACAATGAGCAGTTCTTC
CASSIDLGLTYNEQFF
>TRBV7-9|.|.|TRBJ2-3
TGTGCCAGCAGCTACCCGGACGGATATACGCAGTATTTT
CASSYPDGYTQYF
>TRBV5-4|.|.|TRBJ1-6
TGTGCCAGCAGCTTGGGTCAGGGCTATTATAATTCACCCCTCCACTTT
CASSLGQGYYNSPLHF
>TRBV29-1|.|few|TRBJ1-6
TGCAGCGTTGAAGTTCCGGGCCTGGTATCCCTCCACTTT
CSVEVPGLVSLHF
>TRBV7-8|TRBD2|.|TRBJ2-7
TGTGCCAGCACTCCGCGTGGCGGGAGTTACGAGCAGTACTTC
CASTPRGGSYEQYF
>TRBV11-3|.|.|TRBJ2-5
TGTGCCAGCAGCTCCCGGACCGGAGGGGGAGAGACCCAGTACTTC
CASSSRTGGGETQYF
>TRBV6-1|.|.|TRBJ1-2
TGTGCCGAATCCCGGGGAGCTAACTATGGCTACACCTTC
CAESRGANYGYTF
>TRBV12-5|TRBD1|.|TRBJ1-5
TGTGCTAGTGGCCAGGGGGATCAGCCCCAGCATTTT
CASGQGDQPQHF
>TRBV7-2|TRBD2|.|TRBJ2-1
TGTGCCAGCAGCCCGATGGTGGCGGGGGGATACAATGAGCAGTTCTTC
CASSPMVAGGYNEQFF
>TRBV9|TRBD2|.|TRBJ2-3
TGTGCCAGCAGCGTAGATTTCACTAGCGGAGGCACAGATACGCAGTATTTT
CASSVDFTSGGTDTQYF